The rows below give T cell receptor beta chains drawn from one sample of a study of identical twins. TCRdb re-derived calls from the 5' RACE reads in MiXCR, one entry per CDR3 protein. The table lists about 190,000 distinct CDR3 sequences, roughly 15% of them singletons. The same data also contributed to another study, on T cells expressing NK-cell markers.

Sequences were obtained from CD8+ T cells sorted from blood. The receptors here all came from a young woman in good health. Each CDR3 is given with its conserved first and last residue. A D gene is named only where the DNA matches it firmly. Size is omitted from some rows. Given values are once, few, many or a class for expanded clones.

abundance	v_gene	d_gene	j_gene	CDR3aa	CDR3nt
few	TRBV14	TRBD1	TRBJ2-7	CASSSGGPYEQYF	TGTGCCAGCAGTTCAGGGGGACCCTACGAGCAGTACTTC
few	TRBV11-2	TRBD2	TRBJ2-7	CASSYAGGPTYEQYF	TGTGCCAGCAGTTACGCGGGAGGACCTACCTACGAGCAGTACTTC
few	TRBV9	-	TRBJ1-2	CASGADGYTF	TGTGCCAGCGGGGCGGACGGCTACACCTTC
-	TRBV3-1	-	TRBJ1-5	CASSPGLPINQPQHF	TGTGCCAGCAGCCCCGGTTTACCTATCAATCAGCCCCAGCATTTT
few	TRBV12-3/TRBV12-4	-	TRBJ1-4	CASSPYREGDEKLFF	TGTGCCAGCAGTCCCTACAGGGAGGGAGATGAAAAACTGTTTTTT
-	TRBV27	TRBD2	TRBJ2-7	CASSLLAGFYEQYF	TGTGCCAGCAGTTTGCTAGCGGGATTCTACGAGCAGTACTTC
many	TRBV12-5	-	TRBJ1-5	CASGLAFNQPQHF	TGTGCTAGTGGTTTGGCTTTCAATCAGCCCCAGCATTTT
-	TRBV30	-	TRBJ1-1	CAWSAGITEAFF	TGTGCCTGGAGTGCAGGGATCACTGAAGCTTTCTTT
many	TRBV20-1	TRBD2	TRBJ2-1	CSARERGEAGASSRFF	TGCAGTGCTAGAGAACGGGGTGAAGCGGGGGCGTCTAGTCGCTTCTTC
few	TRBV4-3	-	TRBJ2-1	CASSQAGETYNEQFF	TGCGCCAGCAGCCAAGCGGGAGAGACCTACAATGAGCAGTTCTTC
few	TRBV7-8	-	TRBJ1-5	CASSPTGPNQPQHF	TGTGCCAGCAGCCCCACAGGGCCCAATCAGCCCCAGCATTTT
few	TRBV7-9	TRBD2	TRBJ2-1	CASRILTSGDTNEQFF	TGTGCCAGCAGGATTCTCACTAGCGGGGATACAAATGAGCAGTTCTTC
-	TRBV5-5	TRBD2	TRBJ2-1	CASSLALAASYNEQFF	TGTGCCAGCAGCTTGGCCCTAGCGGCCTCCTACAATGAGCAGTTCTTC
-	TRBV7-9	-	TRBJ1-1	CASSFRRYTEAFF	TGTGCCAGCAGCTTTAGGAGATACACTGAAGCTTTCTTT
few	TRBV12-3/TRBV12-4	-	TRBJ2-1	CASSFDYNPYNEQFF	TGTGCCAGCAGCTTCGACTACAACCCCTACAATGAGCAGTTCTTC
few	TRBV11-2	-	TRBJ2-7	CASSQTSRSSYEQYF	TGTGCCAGCAGCCAAACTAGCAGGAGCTCCTACGAGCAGTACTTC
-	TRBV29-1	-	TRBJ1-2	CSVGRVGDYGYTF	TGCAGCGTTGGAAGGGTCGGGGACTATGGCTACACCTTC
-	TRBV9	-	TRBJ2-5	CASSAGSVETQYF	TGTGCCAGCAGCGCCGGATCTGTGGAGACCCAGTACTTC
-	TRBV20-1	TRBD1	TRBJ1-6	CSAPGTGGHGVNSPLHF	TGCAGTGCTCCCGGGACAGGGGGCCACGGGGTGAATTCACCCCTCCACTTT
many	TRBV7-8	-	TRBJ2-3	CASSSWRDTQYF	TGTGCCAGCAGCTCCTGGCGGGATACGCAGTATTTT
-	TRBV15	-	TRBJ2-7	CATSSRGLETYEQYF	TGTGCCACCAGCAGCAGGGGTCTAGAGACCTACGAGCAGTACTTC
few	TRBV6-1	-	TRBJ1-1	CASSRNFGNTEAFF	TGTGCCAGCAGCCGAAACTTCGGGAACACTGAAGCTTTCTTT
few	TRBV5-6	-	TRBJ2-5	CASSTTDRRETQYF	TGTGCCAGCAGCACCACCGACAGGAGGGAGACCCAGTACTTC
-	TRBV15	-	TRBJ1-2	CATSGHHAREETNYGYTF	TGTGCCACCAGCGGCCACCACGCCCGGGAAGAGACAAACTATGGCTACACCTTC
-	TRBV10-3	-	TRBJ2-7	CAISEPGAGPYEQYF	TGTGCCATCAGTGAGCCGGGGGCCGGGCCCTACGAGCAGTACTTC
-	TRBV27	TRBD2	TRBJ2-5	CASSPLYKRLASQETQYF	TGTGCCAGCAGTCCCCTCTATAAGCGACTAGCGAGCCAAGAGACCCAGTACTTC
-	TRBV5-1	-	TRBJ1-1	CASSLPWNTEAFF	TGCGCCAGCAGCTTGCCATGGAACACTGAAGCTTTCTTT
few	TRBV12-3/TRBV12-4	-	TRBJ2-5	CASKGPQETQYF	TGTGCCTCCAAAGGACCACAAGAGACCCAGTACTTC
few	TRBV9	TRBD1	TRBJ2-7	CASQAGTGMAEQYF	TGTGCCAGTCAAGCGGGGACAGGGATGGCCGAGCAGTACTTC
few	TRBV7-9	-	TRBJ2-3	CASSFDRTDTQYF	TGTGCCAGCAGCTTCGACAGGACAGATACGCAGTATTTT
many	TRBV11-2	-	TRBJ2-5	CASSSYLISTGPQETQYF	TGTGCCAGCAGCTCATATTTGATCTCGACAGGCCCCCAAGAGACCCAGTACTTC
-	TRBV14	-	TRBJ1-3	CASSQTPGSWNFSGNTIYF	TGTGCCAGCAGCCAGACCCCGGGCTCTTGGAACTTCTCTGGAAACACCATATATTTT
-	TRBV4-2	-	TRBJ2-7	CASSPGLHYEQYF	TGTGCCAGCAGCCCTGGGCTCCACTACGAGCAGTACTTC
many	TRBV4-3	-	TRBJ2-7	CASSQDFPGTYEQYF	TGCGCCAGCAGCCAAGATTTCCCAGGGACCTACGAGCAGTACTTC
-	TRBV20-1	-	TRBJ1-1	CSAADPGHLNTEAFF	TGCAGTGCCGCGGATCCGGGACACCTGAACACTGAAGCTTTCTTT
-	TRBV7-9	-	TRBJ2-5	CASSARQQETQYF	TGTGCCAGCAGCGCACGGCAGCAAGAGACCCAGTACTTC
-	TRBV4-3	TRBD2	TRBJ2-5	CASSQGGGLAGETQYF	TGCGCCAGCAGCCAAGGAGGGGGACTAGCGGGAGAGACCCAGTACTTC
few	TRBV2	-	TRBJ1-5	CASSERQRAGLYQPQHF	TGTGCCAGCAGTGAAAGGCAGAGGGCAGGGTTATATCAGCCCCAGCATTTT
many	TRBV6-1	-	TRBJ2-3	CASRERGGTPTDTQYF	TGTGCCAGCAGGGAAAGGGGAGGTACTCCCACAGATACGCAGTATTTT
few	TRBV6-2/TRBV6-3	TRBD1	TRBJ1-5	CASSWSGGLQPQHF	TGTGCCAGCAGTTGGTCAGGGGGCTTACAGCCCCAGCATTTT
-	TRBV12-3/TRBV12-4	TRBD2	TRBJ2-1	CASRHSGRDTDEQFF	TGTGCCAGCAGACATAGCGGGAGGGATACTGATGAGCAGTTCTTC
few	TRBV5-5	-	TRBJ1-5	CASSYGPGRQPQHF	TGTGCCAGCAGCTATGGCCCCGGCCGGCAGCCCCAGCATTTT
few	TRBV9	-	TRBJ1-6	CASRGGNSPLHF	TGTGCCAGCAGGGGAGGGAATTCACCCCTCCACTTT
few	TRBV6-1	-	TRBJ1-5	CASSGVNSNQPQHF	TGTGCCAGTTCAGGGGTGAATAGCAATCAGCCCCAGCATTTT
-	TRBV9	TRBD2	TRBJ2-1	CASSAPQGGGGPYNEQFF	TGTGCCAGCAGCGCACCCCAGGGCGGGGGGGGCCCCTACAATGAGCAGTTCTTC
-	TRBV7-9	-	TRBJ2-1	CASRPSAANEQFF	TGTGCCAGCAGACCGTCGGCGGCCAATGAGCAGTTCTTC
-	TRBV7-9	TRBD2	TRBJ2-7	CASSLALVAGEYEQYF	TGTGCCAGCAGCTTAGCTTTAGTAGCGGGGGAATACGAGCAGTACTTC